Detailed here is one T cell receptor (beta chain). The protocol was immunoSEQ multiplex PCR, while the TCRdb copy is restricted to in-frame clones and leaves out a portion. The repertoire includes around 100,000 clones, about nine tenths of them detected once, and 3% to 3.5% sits in the top ten. The CDR3 runs to 12 residues. Germline trimming cut 8 bases from V and 6 bases from J; bases unmatched to any gene: 8. The germline V gene has CDR1 SQVTM and CDR2 ANQGSEA. The data were taken from a study of T cell changes during pregnancy in multiple sclerosis. The J gene is TRBJ1-1, the V gene TRBV29-1; 8 bases are a match to TRBD1. The receptor was derived from a female donor with multiple sclerosis, enrolled in a pregnancy study. Sequences were derived from peripheral blood, sampled after pregnancy. DNA for the CDR3: TGCAGCATCACTGGGACAGGATCTGAAGCTTTCTTT. Translation gives CSITGTGSEAFF.